Listed below are T cell receptor beta chains from one sample, sequenced in a study of blood T cells in healthy people across ages. TCRdb independently ran MiXCR on the 5' RACE reads; one entry per CDR3 protein. The sample records 1.5 million to 2 million distinct CDR3 sequences, approximately 40% being singletons. Specimen: blood. The receptor set was obtained from a human donor in good health. Each CDR3 is given with its conserved first and last residue. A D gene is named only where the DNA matches it firmly. Size is omitted from some rows. Given values are once, few, many or a class for expanded clones.

j_call: TRBJ1-1
d_call: TRBD1
v_call: TRBV6-5
clone_size: NA
cdr3_aa: CASSFSDRGNTEAFF
cdr3_nt: TGTGCCAGCAGTTTTTCGGACAGGGGGAACACTGAAGCTTTCTTT

j_call: TRBJ1-4
d_call: NA
v_call: TRBV7-2
clone_size: NA
cdr3_aa: CASSSGRVPNEKLFF
cdr3_nt: TGTGCCAGCAGCTCTGGACGGGTCCCTAATGAAAAACTGTTTTTT

j_call: TRBJ2-7
d_call: TRBD2
v_call: TRBV7-2
clone_size: many
cdr3_aa: CASSLRGGPSYEQYF
cdr3_nt: TGTGCCAGCAGCTTACGCGGGGGGCCCTCCTACGAGCAGTACTTC

j_call: TRBJ2-1
d_call: TRBD2
v_call: TRBV6-4
clone_size: NA
cdr3_aa: CASSDSVSRLAGPQGPYNEQFF
cdr3_nt: TGTGCCAGCAGTGACTCGGTGTCGCGGCTAGCGGGGCCCCAGGGCCCCTACAATGAGCAGTTCTTC

j_call: TRBJ2-7
d_call: TRBD2
v_call: TRBV5-1
clone_size: few
cdr3_aa: CASRRSGGPLEQYF
cdr3_nt: TGCGCCAGCAGAAGAAGCGGGGGCCCCTTGGAGCAGTACTTC

j_call: TRBJ2-7
d_call: TRBD1
v_call: TRBV7-9
clone_size: few
cdr3_aa: CASSLSGTGNYEQYF
cdr3_nt: TGTGCCAGCAGCCTCTCCGGGACAGGGAACTACGAGCAGTACTTC

j_call: TRBJ1-2
d_call: TRBD1
v_call: TRBV29-1
clone_size: NA
cdr3_aa: CSVETGSYGYTF
cdr3_nt: TGCAGCGTTGAGACAGGGAGCTATGGCTACACCTTC

j_call: TRBJ2-1
d_call: NA
v_call: TRBV29-1
clone_size: few
cdr3_aa: CSVQKVSGINNEQFF
cdr3_nt: TGCAGCGTCCAAAAGGTCTCAGGGATCAACAATGAGCAGTTCTTC

j_call: TRBJ2-1
d_call: TRBD2
v_call: TRBV20-1
clone_size: few
cdr3_aa: CSALGLANNEQFF
cdr3_nt: TGCAGTGCCCTCGGACTAGCTAACAATGAGCAGTTCTTC

j_call: TRBJ2-1
d_call: TRBD2
v_call: TRBV5-4
clone_size: few
cdr3_aa: CASREPGGGSSSYNEQFF
cdr3_nt: TGTGCCAGCAGGGAACCGGGCGGGGGGTCTAGCTCCTACAATGAGCAGTTCTTC

j_call: TRBJ1-2
d_call: NA
v_call: TRBV5-1
clone_size: NA
cdr3_aa: CASSEYDGSNYGYTF
cdr3_nt: TGCGCCAGCAGCGAGTACGACGGGTCTAACTATGGCTACACCTTC

j_call: TRBJ2-1
d_call: NA
v_call: TRBV29-1
clone_size: once
cdr3_aa: CSGGRSLYEQFF
cdr3_nt: TGCAGCGGGGGGCGATCCCTATATGAGCAGTTCTTC

j_call: TRBJ2-4
d_call: TRBD1
v_call: TRBV7-2
clone_size: NA
cdr3_aa: CASSPQGSNIQYF
cdr3_nt: TGTGCCAGCAGCCCACAGGGGAGTAACATTCAGTACTTC

j_call: TRBJ1-4
d_call: TRBD1
v_call: TRBV12-3/TRBV12-4
clone_size: NA
cdr3_aa: CASSPLQGTNEKLFF
cdr3_nt: TGTGCCAGCAGTCCTTTACAGGGGACGAATGAAAAACTGTTTTTT

j_call: TRBJ1-5
d_call: NA
v_call: TRBV4-3
clone_size: NA
cdr3_aa: CASSQSDRIYQPQHF
cdr3_nt: TGCGCCAGCAGCCAATCTGACAGAATTTATCAGCCCCAGCATTTT

j_call: TRBJ1-1
d_call: NA
v_call: TRBV4-3
clone_size: NA
cdr3_aa: CASSPNIRGAEAFF
cdr3_nt: TGCGCCAGCAGTCCGAATATCAGGGGTGCTGAAGCTTTCTTT

j_call: TRBJ2-2
d_call: TRBD2
v_call: TRBV6-5
clone_size: NA
cdr3_aa: CASGPSGSTGELFF
cdr3_nt: TGTGCCAGCGGGCCTAGCGGGTCCACCGGGGAGCTGTTTTTT

j_call: TRBJ2-3
d_call: NA
v_call: TRBV4-3
clone_size: NA
cdr3_aa: CASSQGGGLAPTDTQYF
cdr3_nt: TGCGCCAGCAGCCAAGGTGGCGGGCTGGCCCCCACAGATACGCAGTATTTT

j_call: TRBJ1-1
d_call: NA
v_call: TRBV7-9
clone_size: NA
cdr3_aa: CASSLAWAGQNTEAFF
cdr3_nt: TGTGCCAGCAGCTTAGCGTGGGCAGGACAGAACACTGAAGCTTTCTTT

j_call: TRBJ2-3
d_call: NA
v_call: TRBV20-1
clone_size: once
cdr3_aa: CSALPPGVQGTDTQYF
cdr3_nt: TGCAGTGCTTTACCCCCGGGGGTACAGGGAACAGATACGCAGTATTTT

j_call: TRBJ1-4
d_call: NA
v_call: TRBV6-6
clone_size: many
cdr3_aa: CASSPDEKLFF
cdr3_nt: TGTGCCAGCAGCCCTGATGAAAAACTGTTTTTT

j_call: TRBJ2-7
d_call: NA
v_call: TRBV11-2
clone_size: few
cdr3_aa: CASSLKGHRYEQYF
cdr3_nt: TGTGCCAGCAGCTTAAAAGGGCATCGCTACGAGCAGTACTTC

j_call: TRBJ1-2
d_call: NA
v_call: TRBV5-1
clone_size: few
cdr3_aa: CASSLGRSPSYGYTF
cdr3_nt: TGCGCCAGCAGCTTGGGCAGGAGCCCTAGCTATGGCTACACCTTC

j_call: TRBJ1-6
d_call: TRBD1
v_call: TRBV12-3/TRBV12-4
clone_size: NA
cdr3_aa: CASSRTGDNSPLHF
cdr3_nt: TGTGCCAGCAGCCGGACAGGCGATAATTCACCCCTCCACTTT

j_call: TRBJ1-2
d_call: NA
v_call: TRBV19
clone_size: NA
cdr3_aa: CASSRVLVGGYTF
cdr3_nt: TGTGCCAGTAGTAGGGTTCTGGTCGGTGGCTACACCTTC

j_call: TRBJ2-1
d_call: TRBD1
v_call: TRBV5-1
clone_size: few
cdr3_aa: CASSTPGQLYNEQFF
cdr3_nt: TGTGCCAGCAGCACCCCGGGACAGCTGTACAATGAGCAGTTCTTC

j_call: TRBJ1-2
d_call: TRBD1
v_call: TRBV5-5
clone_size: NA
cdr3_aa: CASSLTGRGDYGYTF
cdr3_nt: TGTGCCAGCAGCCTGACAGGGAGGGGAGACTATGGCTACACCTTC

j_call: TRBJ1-1
d_call: NA
v_call: TRBV7-9
clone_size: NA
cdr3_aa: CASSLTQGHTEAFF
cdr3_nt: TGTGCCAGCAGCTTAACCCAGGGGCACACTGAAGCTTTCTTT

j_call: TRBJ2-1
d_call: TRBD2
v_call: TRBV9
clone_size: few
cdr3_aa: CASSVGGRARDEQFF
cdr3_nt: TGTGCCAGCAGCGTAGGGGGGAGGGCTAGAGATGAGCAGTTCTTC